The subject of this entry is one T cell receptor (beta chain). The data stem from a study of PD-L1 blockade in urothelial cancer. The method was immunoSEQ multiplex PCR; TCRdb's version includes in-frame clones alone and lacks a portion of them. The data hold 45,000 to 60,000 clones, with around nine tenths observed a single time. Sequenced here: PBMCs, sampled around atezolizumab (anti-PD-L1) treatment. The receptor's source is a man aged 60 to 69 with urothelial cancer.

CDR3 protein: CASSSTGTEKLFF. The CDR3 nucleotides read TGTGCCAGCTCATCGACAGGGACTGAAAAACTGTTTTTT. The chain links TRBV18 to TRBJ1-4; 7 positions match TRBD1. CDR3 length: 13 residues. Germline CDR1 reads KGHSH; CDR2 reads LQKENI. The V gene end was trimmed by 5 bases and the J gene end by 7 bases; junction bases not matched to a gene: 4.